The 11 T cell receptor beta chains given below trace back to one sample, sequenced in a study of shared clonotypes between healthy human individuals. Profiling relied on immunoSEQ multiplex PCR, and the TCRdb table lists in-frame clones only, not all of them. Counted here are roughly 2,000,000 clones, 93% occurring once; the ten biggest clones make up under 2%. CD45RO-negative cells were positively selected for CCR7, leaving out terminally differentiated effector memory CD45RA+ cells. Sequencing used naive CD8+ T cells from PBMCs. These receptor sequences come from a man between 18 and 29 years old in good health. Some clones in this sample may be carry-over from other donors' samples.

V is TRBV7-6 and J is TRBJ2-7, with 11 bases matching TRBD1. Germline V gene sequence: CDR1 SGHVS, CDR2 FNYEAQ. The CDR3 is made up of 15 amino acids. V lost 1 base and J lost 7; bases outside the gene matches: 6. CDR3 protein: CASSLGGTGGREQYF. CDR3 nucleotides: TGTGCCAGCAGCTTAGGAGGGACAGGGGGTCGGGAGCAGTACTTC.

J is TRBJ2-3 and V is TRBV7-2; the D gene is possibly TRBD2 (5 bases). The CDR3 consists of 15 residues. Germline CDR1 is SGHTA and CDR2 is FQGNSA. V was trimmed by 5 bases and J by 6 bases, leaving 18 bases between them. This chain's CDR3 is CASSPGITLSDTQYF. The CDR3, as DNA: TGTGCCAGCAGCCCCGGGATTACACTCAGTGATACGCAGTATTTT.

The gene calls are TRBV28 and TRBJ2-7, with 8 bases lining up with TRBD1. Germline assignment: CDR1 MDHEN and CDR2 SYDVKM. This CDR3 comprises 16 residues. V was clipped by 5 bases and J by 5 bases; unmatched bases: 14. The chain's CDR3 is CASSLTPGGISHEQYF. The CDR3 nucleotides read TGTGCCAGCAGTCTGACCCCAGGGGGCATTTCTCACGAGCAGTACTTC.

This clone occurred once. As DNA, the CDR3 is TGTGCCAGCAGTGCGGGACTAGCGGGAGGTACGCAGTATTTT. Residues: CASSAGLAGGTQYF. The gene calls are TRBV28 and TRBJ2-3; 15 bases align to TRBD2. Per the germline V gene, CDR1 is MDHEN and CDR2 is SYDVKM. The V gene end was trimmed by 5 bases and the J gene end by 8 bases; junction bases not matched to a gene: 2. The length of the CDR3 is 14 residues.

The CDR3 nucleotides are TGTGCCAGCAGCCTACGGACTAGCGGGAGTCCACCAGATACGCAGTATTTT. It specifies CASSLRTSGSPPDTQYF. The V call is TRBV7-2, the J call TRBJ2-3; TRBD2 agrees at 13 bases. CDR1 and CDR2 from the germline V gene are SGHTA and FQGNSA. Trimming at V came to 5 bases and at J to 4 bases, leaving 9 bases not matched to a gene. The CDR3 loop spans 17 amino acids.

Only one count was recorded for this clone. The rearrangement uses TRBV10-3 and TRBJ2-1; possibly TRBD2 for D (6 bases). The CDR3 spans 17 residues. Per germline, CDR1 ENHRY and CDR2 SYGVKD. Trimming removed 2 bases at V and 0 bases at J, with 14 bases between. This CDR3 reads CAISEMEVADSYNEQFF. Written as DNA, the CDR3 is TGTGCCATCAGTGAGATGGAAGTAGCGGACTCCTACAATGAGCAGTTCTTC.

V gene TRBV27 combines with J gene TRBJ1-2, with 7 bases aligning to TRBD1. CDR1 and CDR2 (germline): MNHEY, SMNVEV (reference sequence). V lost 5 bases to trimming and J lost 6 bases; unmatched junction nucleotides: 9. The CDR3 runs 14 residues. The CDR3 sequence is CASSRRQGRDGYTF. CDR3 DNA sequence: TGTGCCAGCAGTCGACGACAGGGCCGAGATGGCTACACCTTC.

This clone was observed a single time. This sequence joins TRBV6-1 and TRBJ1-5; D is unresolved. Germline CDR1 MNHNS, CDR2 SASEGT. Trimming took off 1 base at V and 4 bases at J, with 17 bases between the two ends. The CDR3 is made up of 17 amino acids. The chain's CDR3 is CASSEVRRNLNNQPQHF. The CDR3 bases are TGTGCCAGCAGTGAAGTCAGGAGGAACCTTAATAATCAGCCCCAGCATTTT.

This clone was seen a handful of times. The V call is TRBV6-1, the J call TRBJ2-5; D not resolved. Germline V gene lookup returns CDR1 MNHNS and CDR2 SASEGT. V was trimmed by 1 base and J by 4 bases, leaving 4 bases between them. The CDR3 is 12 residues long. CDR3 sequence (DNA): TGTGCCAGCAGTGAAGAGAGAGAGACCCAGTACTTC. This encodes CASSEERETQYF.

In the case of this clone: Additional DNA sequences in this sample encode the identical CDR3. The genes are TRBV6-5 and TRBJ1-1, with D perhaps matching TRBD1 (5 bases). This CDR3 has 14 residues. Germline V gene lookup returns CDR1 MNHEY and CDR2 SVGAGI. V was trimmed by 0 bases and J by 1 base, leaving 6 bases between them. CDR3 loop: CASSYSTGNTEAFF. In DNA, the CDR3 is TGTGCCAGCAGTTACTCAACAGGGAACACTGAAGCTTTCTTT.

V is TRBV4-1 and J is TRBJ2-1; D is perhaps TRBD1 (6 bases). This CDR3 is 16 amino acids long. CDR1 is MGHRA and CDR2 is YSYEKL in the germline V gene. Trimming removed 4 bases from V and 0 bases from J, with 13 bases in between. The CDR3 sequence: CASSLDSLSSYNEQFF. The CDR3 nucleotides are TGCGCCAGCAGCCTGGACAGCTTGAGCTCCTACAATGAGCAGTTCTTC.